This T cell receptor beta chain was profiled in a study of blood T cell repertoires in COVID-19. Study-wide context: PBMCs, B-cell-depleted T cells, or T cells were the source of the cDNA or gDNA that made up the material.

Per the study methods: Amplification of reference gene primers provided the estimated nucleated cell counts. Sequenced by immunoSEQ multiplex PCR; TCRdb stores in-frame clones only, minus some. That table is the source of V, J and clone size, and D and trimming were worked out from the DNA. The data hold around 230,000 clones, with 86% observed a single time. The TCR comes from a man aged 30-40 years who had recovered from COVID-19. Sequenced sample: peripheral blood.

The CDR3 sequence is CATISPTTSGNTIYF. In DNA form, the CDR3 reads TGCGCCACCATTAGCCCGACGACTTCTGGAAACACCATATATTTT. This chain connects TRBV10-2 to TRBJ1-3; D remains unclear. Germline V gene data show CDR1 as WSHSY and CDR2 as SAAADI. CDR3 length: 15 residues. V shed 10 bases and J shed 1 base, with 17 bases lying between them.